Included here is one T cell receptor (beta chain) sequence, with context. Its antigen is still unknown. No much larger clone is present one base from it, and per-base qualities are unavailable. The junction shows trimming of 7 bases on V and 0 bases on J, plus 13 bases between the germline ends. The CDR3 runs 15 amino acids, cysteine and phenylalanine included. The read is trimmed to its CDR3 DNA, 45 bases read in frame from base 1. Taken from the germline V gene, the CDR1 and CDR2 loops are MNHEY and SVGAGI. The data are from a study of T cell changes during pregnancy in multiple sclerosis (dated by TCRdb to about 2019). For the study in its entirety: In women with multiple sclerosis, the researchers looked at how the T cell repertoire shifted as pregnancy progressed.

The library relied on the immunoSEQ multiplex PCR assay. As stored in TCRdb, this immuneACCESS dataset retains in-frame rearrangements with V and J assigned. A fraction of the clones does not appear; measured against another copy, unresolved V genes explain less than half of the discrepancy, and the remainder lacks a known reason. The sample table records about 72,000 clones; roughly 89% of these occur just once. The biggest ten clones account for around 0.89% of the sample. The receptor was isolated from a female donor with multiple sclerosis, enrolled in a pregnancy study. The V and J genes are TRBV6-5 and TRBJ2-1; tentative D gene TRBD2, with 7 bases matching. This sample comprised peripheral blood, obtained in the second trimester of pregnancy. The base sequence is TGTGCCAGCACCCGGAGGGGGGGCTCCTACAATGAGCAGTTCTTC. Translated, this is CASTRRGGSYNEQFF.